Listed below are T cell receptor beta chains from one sample, sequenced in a study of control samples from healthy donors and cancer patients. Measured with immunoSEQ multiplex PCR; TCRdb has only the in-frame clones, and not every one. The table has about 150,000 clones, 89% seen once. What was sequenced was blood. These receptor sequences come from a man under 40 in good health. Each CDR3 is given with its conserved first and last residue. The order of the fields is D gene, CDR3 length, J gene, V gene, clone size, CDR3 DNA, CDR3 protein. The D gene is left open where the match is weak. A row's size may be missing; if present it is once, few, many or a size class.

>TRBD2|14|TRBJ2-1|TRBV20-1|few
TGCAGTGCTAGTGGGCTAGCGGGTTACAATGAGCAGTTCTTC
CSASGLAGYNEQFF
>TRBD1|14|TRBJ2-4|TRBV29-1|.
TGCAGCGTTTCACAGGGGATAGCCAAAAACATTCAGTACTTC
CSVSQGIAKNIQYF
>TRBD2|15|TRBJ2-7|TRBV6-1|.
TGTGCCAGCAGTGAAGTCGGGGAGGGGTCCTACGAGCAGTACTTC
CASSEVGEGSYEQYF
>TRBD1|16|TRBJ2-7|TRBV7-9|once
TGTGCCAGCAGCTCCTCACAGGGGCCAACCCCCTACGAGCAGTACTTC
CASSSSQGPTPYEQYF
>.|15|TRBJ2-2|TRBV5-1|once
TGCGCCAGCAGCGCCTCACGGCGGGGCACCGGGGAGCTGTTTTTT
CASSASRRGTGELFF
>.|14|TRBJ2-4|TRBV25-1|few
TGTGCCAGCAGTGAGGTAGGAGCCAAAAACATTCAGTACTTC
CASSEVGAKNIQYF
>.|16|TRBJ2-1|TRBV5-6|once
TGTGCCAGCACCCATTTCCTCCAGAGCTCCTACAATGAGCAGTTCTTC
CASTHFLQSSYNEQFF
>.|12|TRBJ1-1|TRBV19|.
TGTGCCAGTAGTTCCGTGAACACTGAAGCTTTCTTT
CASSSVNTEAFF
>TRBD1|14|TRBJ2-7|TRBV11-2|.
TGTGCCAGCAGCTTCGGGACAGGGGGCCACGAGCAGTACTTC
CASSFGTGGHEQYF
>TRBD2|14|TRBJ2-1|TRBV19|.
TGTGCCAGTGGGCGGGAGATCACCTACAATGAGCAGTTCTTC
CASGREITYNEQFF
>TRBD1|18|TRBJ1-5|TRBV7-2|.
TGTGCCAGCAGCTTATCCGCGACAGGGTCTTATAGCAATCAGCCCCAGCATTTT
CASSLSATGSYSNQPQHF
>.|14|TRBJ2-2|TRBV9|once
TGTGCCAGCTCCGTCCGCACTTTTGGCGGGGAGCTGTTTTTT
CASSVRTFGGELFF
>.|14|TRBJ2-7|TRBV25-1|.
TGTGCCAGCAGATACAGGGTCACCCAGCTGGAGCAGTACTTC
CASRYRVTQLEQYF
>TRBD1|12|TRBJ2-7|TRBV18|.
TGTGCCAGCTCATCCGGACAGGGTCAGCAGTACTTC
CASSSGQGQQYF
>TRBD1|13|TRBJ2-7|TRBV19|.
TGTGCCAGTAGTATGGGACAGGGAAGCGAGCAGTACTTC
CASSMGQGSEQYF